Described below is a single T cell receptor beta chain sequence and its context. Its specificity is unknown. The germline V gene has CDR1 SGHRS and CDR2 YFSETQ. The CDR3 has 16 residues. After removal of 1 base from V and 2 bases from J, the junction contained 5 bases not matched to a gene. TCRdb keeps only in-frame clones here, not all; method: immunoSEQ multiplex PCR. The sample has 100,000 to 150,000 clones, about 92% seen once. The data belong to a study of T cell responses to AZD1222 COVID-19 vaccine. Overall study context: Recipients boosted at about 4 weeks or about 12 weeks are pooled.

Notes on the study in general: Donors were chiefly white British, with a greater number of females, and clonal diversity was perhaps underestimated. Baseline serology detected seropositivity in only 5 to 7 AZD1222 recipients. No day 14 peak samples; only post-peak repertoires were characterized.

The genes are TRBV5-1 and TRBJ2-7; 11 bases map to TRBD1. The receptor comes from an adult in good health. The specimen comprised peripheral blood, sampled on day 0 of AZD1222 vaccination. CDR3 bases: TGCGCCAGCAGCTTGCTAGGGGGACAGGGGGCCTACGAGCAGTACTTC. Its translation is CASSLLGGQGAYEQYF.